Below are 8 T cell receptor beta chains sequenced from a single sample in a study of shared clonotypes between healthy human individuals. The data were produced by immunoSEQ multiplex PCR, yet TCRdb's version contains in-frame clones alone and is incomplete. Counted here are 800,000 to 1,200,000 clones, more than 75% occurring once; the ten biggest clones make up approximately 0.5%. Source material: memory CD4+ T cells from PBMCs. Subset described: CD45RA-negative fraction. These receptors were taken from a man between 18 and 29 years old in good health. Some clones in this sample may be carry-over from other donors' samples.

The chain carries TRBV27 and TRBJ2-2, with 11 positions matching TRBD2. Trimming removed 7 bases from V and 0 bases from J; junction bases left unmatched: 4. The CDR3 runs to 16 residues. Germline lookup yields CDR1 MNHEY and CDR2 SMNVEV (reference sequence). CDR3 sequence (DNA): TGTGCCAGCAAAGGGACTAGCGGAGCGAACACCGGGGAGCTGTTTTTT. Encoded protein: CASKGTSGANTGELFF.

The chain is built from TRBV30 and TRBJ1-1; D ambiguous. The CDR3 is 13 amino acids. From germline, CDR1 is GTSNPN and CDR2 SVGIG (reference sequence). V was cut by 5 bases and J by 4 bases, with 14 bases left in between. The CDR3 loop reads CAWARQTGTEAFF. In nucleotides, the CDR3 is TGTGCCTGGGCCCGGCAAACCGGCACTGAAGCTTTCTTT.

Comment on this clone: This likely stems from a read error, as it lies one base from a far larger clone. V usage is TRBV5-1 and J usage is TRBJ2-1; D might be TRBD1 (5 bases). Trimming left V 1 base short and J 4 bases short, with 15 bases between. Looked up from germline, CDR1 is SGHRS and CDR2 is YFSETQ. CDR3 size: 16 residues. CDR3 coding DNA: TGCGCCAGCAGCTTGAGGACGGAACAGGTATACAATGAGCAGTTCTTC. As protein: CASSLRTEQVYNEQFF.

This chain connects TRBV18 to TRBJ2-3, with D perhaps given as TRBD1 or TRBD2 (5 bases each). Between the trimmed V and J ends, which lost 3 bases and 0 bases, there was a span of 22 bases. The CDR3 consists of 19 residues. Germline-derived CDR1 and CDR2 are KGHSH and LQKENI. The CDR3 DNA sequence: TGTGCCAGCTCACCCAATCTGGGGGTTTTGGGAACAAGCACAGATACGCAGTATTTT. Its translation: CASSPNLGVLGTSTDTQYF.

The chain is built from TRBV9 and TRBJ2-3, with 8 bases matching TRBD2. CDR1 and CDR2 (germline): SGDLS, YYNGEE. The CDR3 is 14 amino acids. The trim removed 6 bases at V and 1 base at J, leaving 4 bases unmatched. CDR3 DNA sequence: TGTGCCAGCACTGAGCGGGAGCGCACAGATACGCAGTATTTT. Translation: CASTERERTDTQYF.

V gene TRBV27 combines with J gene TRBJ2-3, with D maybe TRBD2 (5 bases). CDR3 size: 14 residues. With 6 bases removed from V and 1 base from J, the gap between germline ends came to 11 bases. In germline, CDR1 is MNHEY, CDR2 SMNVEV (reference sequence). CDR3 amino acids: CASRTGWRTDTQYF. In DNA form, the CDR3 reads TGTGCCAGCAGAACGGGGTGGCGCACAGATACGCAGTATTTT.

The chain joins TRBV7-2 to TRBJ2-3; D is possibly TRBD2 (7 bases). V was clipped by 6 bases and J by 8 bases, with 21 bases between them. Germline CDR1 SGHTA, CDR2 FQGNSA. The CDR3 covers 15 residues. The CDR3 protein is CASSPVGGTRGTQYF. Written as DNA, the CDR3 is TGTGCCAGCAGTCCCGTCGGGGGGACAAGGGGTACGCAGTATTTT. Using reference TRBV7-2 and TRBJ2-3 for the parts outside the CDR3, the full variable domain is GAGVSQSPSNKVTEKGKDVELRCDPISGHTALYWYRQSLGQGLEFLIYFQGNSAPDKSGLPSDRFSAERTGGSVSTLTIQRTQQEDSAVYLCASSPVGGTRGTQYFGPGTRLTVL.

About this clone: The sample has other DNA sequences that encode this CDR3 too. The CDR3 is CASSQPSGRGTYNEQFF. CDR3 nucleotides: TGCGCCAGCAGCCAACCATCCGGAAGGGGAACCTACAATGAGCAGTTCTTC. J is TRBJ2-1 and V is TRBV4-1; possibly TRBD1 for D (5 bases). The V end lost 2 bases, the J end lost 2 bases, and 16 bases lay between the germline ends. Per germline, CDR1 MGHRA and CDR2 YSYEKL. CDR3 size: 17 residues.